This TCR beta chain is from a study of CXCR3-negative and CXCR3-positive naive CD8 T cells. Germline CDR1 and CDR2: MDHEN and SYDVKM. CDR3 length: 13 amino acids. A word on this clonotype: Its specificity is unknown.

The study, taken as a whole, reports: Fresh PBMCs went into most assays, and CXCR3 expression partly declined after cryopreservation.

Researchers sorted some 270,000 cells of each CD8+ T cell subset in triplicate. UMI labels and 5' RACE were used to prepare the TRB cDNA libraries. TCRdb re-called the 5' RACE reads and shows each CDR3 protein once, DNA omitted. This sample's clone table lists fewer than 80,000 distinct CDR3 sequences. The V and J genes are TRBV28 and TRBJ2-5; TCRdb lists TRBD1, though no DNA is available to test this call. This clonotype originated in a human donor in good health. Some clones in this sample may be carry-over from other donors' samples. Sequenced sample: naive CXCR3- CD8+ T cells from blood. The subset here: CD45RO-CCR7+CD27+CD95- naive CD8+ T cells lacking CXCR3 (TNR3-). CDR3: CASSPQGQETQYF.